This T cell receptor beta chain was found in a study of blood T cell repertoires in COVID-19. Followed longitudinally, the Seattle patients had been enrolled during active infection. Trimming took off 6 bases at V and 0 bases at J, with 21 bases between the two ends. The CDR3 totals 18 residues. The germline V gene encodes CDR1 MDHEN and CDR2 SYDVKM. The assay was immunoSEQ multiplex PCR, and TCRdb's table has in-frame clones only and misses some. Here the sample spans 150,000 to 200,000 clones, roughly four fifths being singletons. This clonotype originated in a woman of 80 years or more with COVID-19, enrolled during active disease. V and J are TRBV28 and TRBJ2-1, with D perhaps matching TRBD2 (6 bases). Sample: peripheral blood. The CDR3 protein is CASRREESSVPSYNEQFF. The CDR3 DNA is TGTGCCAGCAGGAGAGAGGAGTCTAGCGTACCCTCCTACAATGAGCAGTTCTTC.